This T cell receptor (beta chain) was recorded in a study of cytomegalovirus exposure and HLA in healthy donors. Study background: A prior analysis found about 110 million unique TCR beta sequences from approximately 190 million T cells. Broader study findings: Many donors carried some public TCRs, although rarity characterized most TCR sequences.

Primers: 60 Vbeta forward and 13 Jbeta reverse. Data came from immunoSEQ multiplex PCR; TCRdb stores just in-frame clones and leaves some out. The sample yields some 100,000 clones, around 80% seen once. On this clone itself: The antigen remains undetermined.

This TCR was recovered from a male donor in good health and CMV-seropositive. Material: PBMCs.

The CDR3 here is CASSRQGIYGYTF. CDR3 sequence (DNA): TGTGCCAGCAGTCGCCAGGGGATCTATGGCTACACCTTC. The chain employs TRBV5-4 and TRBJ1-2; D might be TRBD1 (6 bases). The CDR3 has 13 amino acids. Germline CDR1 reads SGHNT; CDR2 reads YYREEE (reference sequence). V lost 5 bases, J lost 4 bases, and 12 bases lay in between.